Listed here are 3 T cell receptor beta chains from one sample, sequenced in a study of T-cell memory formation after mild COVID-19. MiXCR was run by TCRdb on the 5' RACE reads, yielding one entry per CDR3 protein. Found here are roughly 450,000 distinct CDR3 sequences, around a sixth of them singletons; the top ten hold around 12%. The sequencing input was PBMCs or a T cell subset sorted from them (not recorded which). Receptors were obtained from an adult woman who had mild COVID-19 (a few samples of this study predate the infection). Cell type and time point are not known.

This clonotype showed up just a few times. This chain links TRBV6-6 with TRBJ2-7, with D perhaps assigned TRBD1 or TRBD2 (5 bases each). CDR1 MNHNY and CDR2 SVGAGI come from the germline V gene (reference sequence). The germline V and J ends were trimmed by 5 bases and 2 bases, with 10 bases remaining between them. CDR3 length: 13 residues. The CDR3 here is CASSGDGTYEQYF. Here the CDR3 DNA reads TGTGCCAGCAGTGGGGACGGCACCTACGAGCAGTACTTC.

The V and J genes are TRBV20-1 and TRBJ1-5; no firm D call. The germline gives CDR1 DFQATT, CDR2 SNEGSKA (reference sequence). Deletions cut 0 bases from V and 0 bases from J, with 15 bases between. The CDR3 spans 17 residues. The CDR3 DNA reads as TGCAGTGCTAGAGATCGATGGCGGGCAAATAGCAATCAGCCCCAGCATTTT. It encodes CSARDRWRANSNQPQHF.

The chain joins TRBV4-1 to TRBJ1-2, with D perhaps TRBD1 (6 bases). Trimming shortened V by 4 bases and J by 4 bases, and 22 bases separated the two germline ends. Germline CDR1 is MGHRA and CDR2 is YSYEKL. There are 17 residues in the CDR3. The CDR3 DNA reads TGCGCCAGCAGCCTCCTCCGTCGACAGGACCCTAGCTATGGCTACACCTTC. Translated, it gives CASSLLRRQDPSYGYTF.